Below, 32 T cell receptor beta chains from the same sample are listed, as sequenced in a study of shared clonotypes between healthy human individuals. Profiling relied on immunoSEQ multiplex PCR, and the TCRdb table lists in-frame clones only, not all of them. The sample includes roughly 2 million clones, almost 96% seen only once; the top ten take 0.1% to 0.15%. Sequencing was done on a sample of naive CD4+ T cells sorted from blood. Subset in this sample: CD45RA+ positively selected. These TCRs come from a man aged 18 to 29 in good health.

The chain recombines TRBV5-1 with TRBJ2-7; TRBD2 matches at 9 bases. Looked up from germline, CDR1 is SGHRS and CDR2 is YFSETQ. The CDR3 extends over 13 amino acids. J gave up 7 bases and V 5 bases, and 7 bases lay outside the gene matches. CDR3 nucleotide sequence: TGCGCCAGCAGTAGCGGGAGCGCCTTAGAGCAGTACTTC. Protein product: CASSSGSALEQYF.

The V call is TRBV30, the J call TRBJ2-4, with D possibly being TRBD1 (5 bases). CDR1 GTSNPN and CDR2 SVGIG come from the germline V gene (reference sequence). This CDR3 is built from 11 residues. V was cut by 2 bases and J by 15 bases, with 14 bases left in between. The CDR3 spells CAWSLDIILYF. The CDR3 region has the DNA TGTGCCTGGAGTCTGGACATCATCCTGTACTTC.

The V call is TRBV5-6, the J call TRBJ2-1; TRBD2 aligns across 8 bases. Germline CDR1 is SGHDT and CDR2 is YYEEEE. V lost 2 bases and J lost 8; bases outside the gene matches: 12. The CDR3 runs 16 residues. The CDR3 here is CASSFRSGSLQYEQFF. For the CDR3, the DNA is TGTGCCAGCAGCTTTAGAAGCGGGAGCCTTCAATATGAGCAGTTCTTC. The entire variable domain, with the rest obtained from reference TRBV5-6 and TRBJ2-1, is as follows: DAGVTQSPTHLIKTRGQQVTLRCSPKSGHDTVSWYQQALGQGPQFIFQYYEEEERQRGNFPDRFSGHQFPNYSSELNVNALLLGDSALYLCASSFRSGSLQYEQFFGPGTRLTVL.

This clone was recorded only once. The chain links TRBV5-1 to TRBJ2-7; the match to TRBD2 covers 10 bases. In germline, CDR1 is SGHRS, CDR2 YFSETQ. The V and J ends lost 3 bases and 5 bases, in that order; junction bases with no gene match: 5. The CDR3 is made up of 14 amino acids. Here the CDR3 DNA reads TGCGCCAGCAGCTCACTAGCGGGGATGGACGAGCAGTACTTC. Translated: CASSSLAGMDEQYF.

The genes are TRBV10-1 and TRBJ2-6; D possibly corresponds to TRBD1 (5 bases). The CDR3 length is 14 residues. CDR1 and CDR2 (germline): WNHNN, SYGVQD (reference sequence). V dropped 5 bases and J dropped 4 bases, with 9 bases sitting between them. The CDR3 sequence is CASSSGYGANVLTF. The CDR3 DNA is TGCGCCAGCAGTTCAGGGTACGGGGCCAACGTCCTGACTTTC.

This clone was counted once. This sequence joins TRBV25-1 and TRBJ2-7; D might be TRBD1 (5 bases). The germline gives CDR1 MGHDK, CDR2 SYGVNS. The CDR3 length is 14 residues. Trimming pared 1 base from V and 6 bases from J, leaving 13 bases between. The CDR3 spells CASSESAGRAEQYF. The CDR3 nucleotides are TGTGCCAGCAGTGAATCGGCAGGGCGCGCCGAGCAGTACTTC.

This chain connects TRBV30 to TRBJ2-7; TRBD1 matches 8 bases. This CDR3 has 15 amino acids. V was pared by 1 base and J by 1 base, with 6 bases of the junction left unmatched. Germline CDR1 GTSNPN, CDR2 SVGIG (reference sequence). The CDR3 DNA sequence: TGTGCCTGGAGTGAGACAGGGGTGGGGTCCTACGAGCAGTACTTC. Residues: CAWSETGVGSYEQYF.

A word on this clone: The sample carries other DNA sequences with the same CDR3. This sequence joins TRBV5-1 and TRBJ1-3; TRBD1 might be the D (6 bases). CDR1 and CDR2 (germline): SGHRS, YFSETQ. The CDR3 loop spans 16 amino acids. V was pared by 0 bases and J by 0 bases, with 10 bases between. For the CDR3, the DNA is TGCGCCAGCAGCTTGGGGGGGCGCAGCTCTGGAAACACCATATATTTT. Translated, it gives CASSLGGRSSGNTIYF.

This chain connects TRBV19 to TRBJ1-5; 9 bases line up with TRBD1. CDR1 and CDR2 from the germline V gene are LNHDA and SQIVND (reference sequence). CDR3 length: 17 amino acids. V trimming: 6 bases; J trimming: 6 bases; junction bases outside the gene matches: 15. The CDR3 sequence is CASSSTGGGVPGQPQHF. The DNA of the CDR3 is TGTGCCAGTAGCTCGACAGGGGGGGGTGTGCCTGGTCAGCCCCAGCATTTT.

This clone was seen a handful of times. Other DNA sequences from this sample encode an identical CDR3 as well. V and J are TRBV7-2 and TRBJ2-5; D is uncertain. This CDR3 is 11 amino acids long. Deletions cut 5 bases from V and 1 base from J, with 2 bases between. CDR1 and CDR2 (germline): SGHTA, FQGNSA. In DNA, the CDR3 is TGTGCCAGCAGCGCCCAAGAGACCCAGTACTTC. Encoded protein: CASSAQETQYF. The entire variable domain, with the rest obtained from reference TRBV7-2 and TRBJ2-5, is as follows: GAGVSQSPSNKVTEKGKDVELRCDPISGHTALYWYRQSLGQGLEFLIYFQGNSAPDKSGLPSDRFSAERTGGSVSTLTIQRTQQEDSAVYLCASSAQETQYFGPGTRLLVL.

The V gene is TRBV7-2, the J gene TRBJ1-6, with D unresolved. This CDR3 spans 15 amino acids. Trimming cost V 1 base and J 5 bases, with 9 bases left between them. Germline loops: CDR1 SGHTA, CDR2 FQGNSA. The CDR3 region has the DNA TGTGCCAGCAGCTTAGATGCCAGTGATAATTCACCCCTCCACTTT. It codes for CASSLDASDNSPLHF. Combining the CDR3 with reference TRBV7-2 and TRBJ1-6 gives the whole variable domain GAGVSQSPSNKVTEKGKDVELRCDPISGHTALYWYRQSLGQGLEFLIYFQGNSAPDKSGLPSDRFSAERTGGSVSTLTIQRTQQEDSAVYLCASSLDASDNSPLHFGNGTRLTVT.

This chain joins TRBV10-3 and TRBJ1-5; TRBD1 is a possible D gene (5 bases). This CDR3 is built from 15 residues. Germline lookup yields CDR1 ENHRY and CDR2 SYGVKD. V was clipped by 6 bases and J by 0 bases, with 12 bases between them. CDR3 residues: CAIRSGQNSNQPQHF. The CDR3 DNA reads as TGTGCCATCAGGTCCGGACAAAATAGCAATCAGCCCCAGCATTTT.

The V call is TRBV15, the J call TRBJ1-1; D call uncertain. V was pared by 2 bases and J by 5 bases, with 18 bases between. Germline V lookup: CDR1 LNHNV, CDR2 YYDKDF (reference sequence). CDR3 size: 16 residues. The CDR3 loop reads CATSRRRPGMGTEAFF. CDR3 bases: TGTGCCACCAGCAGACGTCGTCCAGGAATGGGGACTGAAGCTTTCTTT. Combining the CDR3 with reference TRBV15 and TRBJ1-1 gives the whole variable domain DAMVIQNPRYQVTQFGKPVTLSCSQTLNHNVMYWYQQKSSQAPKLLFHYYDKDFNNEADTPDNFQSRRPNTSFCFLDIRSPGLGDTAMYLCATSRRRPGMGTEAFFGQGTRLTVV.

In its sample, this clone was seen once. The rearrangement uses TRBV10-3 and TRBJ2-7, with 9 nucleotides matching TRBD1. Germline V gene data show CDR1 as ENHRY and CDR2 as SYGVKD. There are 15 residues in the CDR3. Trimming took 6 bases from V and 1 from J; bases not matched to a gene: 7. This CDR3 is CAIRDAGQGSYEQYF. In DNA form, the CDR3 reads TGTGCCATCAGGGATGCGGGACAGGGATCCTACGAGCAGTACTTC.

In DNA, the CDR3 is TGCGCCAGCAGCTTGGCCTTCGGGGAGCTGTTTTTT. Amino acid sequence: CASSLAFGELFF. This chain links TRBV5-1 with TRBJ2-2; D is undetermined. The V end lost 0 bases, the J end lost 7 bases, and 4 bases lay between the germline ends. This CDR3 comprises 12 residues. Per the germline V gene, CDR1 is SGHRS and CDR2 is YFSETQ.

This clone appeared once. The chain recombines TRBV4-3 with TRBJ2-3; possibly TRBD2 for D (6 bases). Germline V CDR1 and CDR2: LGHNA, YSLEER. V was shortened by 1 base and J by 0 bases, with 14 bases between the two germline ends. This CDR3 spans 17 amino acids. Here the CDR3 reads CASSQGRGKPSTDTQYF. Written as DNA, the CDR3 is TGCGCCAGCAGCCAAGGACGCGGGAAACCAAGCACAGATACGCAGTATTTT.

The gene calls are TRBV6-6 and TRBJ2-3, with 8 bases fitting TRBD2. This CDR3 has 15 residues. The V and J ends lost 6 bases and 0 bases, in that order; junction bases with no gene match: 5. The germline CDR1 and CDR2 sequences are MNHNY and SVGAGI (reference sequence). The CDR3 DNA reads as TGTGCCAGCAGCGGGGTAGCGGGGAGCACAGATACGCAGTATTTT. Protein product: CASSGVAGSTDTQYF.

The chain combines TRBV9 with TRBJ2-5; TRBD1 might be the D (6 bases). Looked up from germline, CDR1 is SGDLS and CDR2 is YYNGEE. CDR3 length equals 13 residues. V was shortened by 1 base and J by 4 bases, with 8 bases between the two germline ends. The CDR3 coding sequence is TGTGCCAGCAGCGTACCAGGGGCAGAGACCCAGTACTTC. Its protein product is CASSVPGAETQYF.

This clone has just one count. CDR3 coding DNA: TGTGCCAGCAGTGGACAGGTCACTGAAGCTTTCTTT. It is translated as CASSGQVTEAFF. V gene TRBV6-1 combines with J gene TRBJ1-1, with D perhaps TRBD1 (6 bases). The CDR3 spans 12 residues. CDR1 is MNHNS, CDR2 SASEGT, per germline. Trimming shortened V by 4 bases and J by 4 bases, and 7 bases separated the two germline ends.

With regard to this clone: Within the sample, other DNA sequences also encode this same CDR3. The chain has TRBV9 and TRBJ1-6; TRBD1 matches at 7 bases. Trimming cost V 2 bases and J 6 bases; bases outside gene matches: 2. CDR1 is SGDLS, CDR2 YYNGEE, per germline. CDR3 length: 14 residues. The CDR3 coding sequence is TGTGCCAGCAGCGTGGGACAGCTTAATTCACCCCTCCACTTT. It specifies CASSVGQLNSPLHF. Variable domain in full (rest from reference TRBV9 and TRBJ1-6): DSGVTQTPKHLITATGQRVTLRCSPRSGDLSVYWYQQSLDQGLQFLIQYYNGEERAKGNILERFSAQQFPDLHSELNLSSLELGDSALYFCASSVGQLNSPLHFGNGTRLTVT.

The V and J genes are TRBV6-5 and TRBJ2-1; D not resolved. In germline, CDR1 is MNHEY, CDR2 SVGAGI. V lost 9 bases and J lost 4, with 7 bases in between. The CDR3 sequence is 11 residues long. CDR3 bases: TGTGCCAGTCGCACTTACAATGAGCAGTTCTTC. It is translated as CASRTYNEQFF.

Turning to this clone: The sample holds other DNA sequences that translate to the same CDR3. This chain joins TRBV5-1 and TRBJ1-2, with TRBD1 identical over 9 bases. The junction had 2 bases not matched to a gene; V was cut back by 0 bases and J by 2 bases. Germline V CDR1 and CDR2: SGHRS, YFSETQ. This CDR3 spans 15 amino acids. CDR3 sequence: CASSLGGQGNYGYTF. DNA for the CDR3: TGCGCCAGCAGCTTGGGGGGACAGGGAAACTATGGCTACACCTTC.

This chain links TRBV4-1 with TRBJ2-4, with 8 nucleotides matching TRBD1. J lost 0 bases, V lost 1 base, and 8 bases had no gene match. The CDR3 has 18 amino acids. CDR1 and CDR2 (germline): MGHRA, YSYEKL. CDR3 amino acids: CASSQGGDRSLAKNIQYF. DNA for the CDR3: TGCGCCAGCAGCCAAGGTGGGGACAGGTCGCTAGCCAAAAACATTCAGTACTTC.

In regard to this clone: At the DNA level, this CDR3 is encoded by other sequences in the same sample as well. V and J are TRBV7-2 and TRBJ2-5; the D is unclear. CDR3 length: 13 residues. V gave up 3 bases and J gave up 2 bases, with 7 bases separating them. Germline CDR1 SGHTA, CDR2 FQGNSA. The CDR3 DNA follows: TGTGCCAGCAGCTTGGCATTACAAGAGACCCAGTACTTC. As protein: CASSLALQETQYF.

The chain uses TRBV23-1 and TRBJ1-5; D uncertain. TRBV23-1 is designated an ORF whose function remains uncertain. Trimming took 6 bases from V and 4 from J, leaving 4 bases between them. This CDR3 spans 11 amino acids. CDR3 nucleotides: TGCGCCAGCAGAGGGAATCAGCCCCAGCATTTT. Translated, it gives CASRGNQPQHF.

This chain uses TRBV27 with TRBJ2-2; tentative D call: TRBD2 (6 bases). The CDR3 sequence is 14 residues long. V was trimmed by 5 bases and J by 7 bases, leaving 14 bases between them. CDR1 MNHEY and CDR2 SMNVEV come from the germline V gene (reference sequence). As DNA, the CDR3 is TGTGCCAGCAGTAGGTCGGGGGATGGCGGGGAGCTGTTTTTT. Residues: CASSRSGDGGELFF.

As for this clone: The same CDR3 arises from other DNA sequences in this sample as well. V is TRBV2 and J is TRBJ1-5, with 9 bases lining up with TRBD1. The germline V gene has CDR1 SNHLY and CDR2 FYNNEI. There are 13 residues in the CDR3. The J segment lost 5 bases and the V segment lost 8 bases, leaving 4 bases of the junction unmatched. In DNA, the CDR3 is TGTGCCAGCTCCTGGGACAGGGATCAGCCCCAGCATTTT. Protein product: CASSWDRDQPQHF. The full variable domain, rest sourced from reference TRBV2 and TRBJ1-5, is EPEVTQTPSHQVTQMGQEVILRCVPISNHLYFYWYRQILGQKVEFLVSFYNNEISEKSEIFDDQFSVERPDGSNFTLKIRSTKLEDSAMYFCASSWDRDQPQHFGDGTRLSIL.

The chain has TRBV5-6 and TRBJ2-1; either TRBD1 or TRBD2 may fit D (5 bases each). The CDR3 consists of 14 residues. In germline, CDR1 is SGHDT, CDR2 YYEEEE. V lost 7 bases and J lost 6, with 17 bases in between. DNA for the CDR3: TGTGCCAGCCCCTGGGGCCTCGGAGGCAATGAGCAGTTCTTC. This codes for CASPWGLGGNEQFF.

The chain is built from TRBV29-1 and TRBJ2-7; D remains unclear. The CDR3 contains 11 residues. Trimming took off 6 bases at V and 3 bases at J, with 9 bases between the two ends. Per germline, CDR1 SQVTM and CDR2 ANQGSEA. The CDR3 loop is CSVLENYEQYF. The CDR3 nucleotides read TGCAGCGTCCTCGAGAACTACGAGCAGTACTTC.

The CDR3 region is CASSEGQNYGYTF. The CDR3 bases are TGTGCCAGCAGTGAAGGACAGAACTATGGCTACACCTTC. This sequence joins TRBV25-1 and TRBJ1-2; TRBD1 might be the D (6 bases). Germline CDR1 and CDR2: MGHDK and SYGVNS. The CDR3 extends over 13 amino acids. V lost 2 bases and J 2 bases, leaving 6 bases between the germline ends.

This rearrangement joins TRBV2 to TRBJ1-1; D may be TRBD1 (6 bases). V lost 3 bases and J 11 bases, leaving 13 bases between the germline ends. The V gene's germline CDR1 is SNHLY and CDR2 FYNNEI. The CDR3 loop spans 12 amino acids. The CDR3 DNA is TGTGCCAGCAGTGACCACAGGGAAAGGGCTTTCTTT. Its translation: CASSDHRERAFF.

In regard to this clone: Other DNA sequences within the sample encode an identical CDR3. The chain couples TRBV5-1 to TRBJ2-3; D is possibly TRBD1 or TRBD2 (6 bases each). The germline CDR1 and CDR2 sequences are SGHRS and YFSETQ. V was clipped by 0 bases and J by 0 bases, with 8 bases between them. The CDR3 sequence is 15 residues long. CDR3: CASSLVGGSTDTQYF. The CDR3 DNA sequence: TGCGCCAGCAGCTTGGTCGGGGGCAGCACAGATACGCAGTATTTT.